The rows below give T cell receptor beta chains drawn from one sample of a study of cytomegalovirus exposure and HLA in healthy donors. Data came from immunoSEQ multiplex PCR; TCRdb stores just in-frame clones and leaves some out. The sample's table shows tens of thousands of clones. Sequenced sample: PBMCs. These receptors came from a woman in her twenties or thirties in good health and CMV-seronegative. Both conserved end residues are part of each CDR3. Each record gives: J gene, D gene, V gene, CDR3 protein, CDR3 DNA. A D gene is named only where the DNA matches it firmly.

TRBJ1-3 | TRBD1 | TRBV13 | CASSSDRGSGNTIYF | TGTGCCAGCAGCTCGGACAGGGGCTCTGGAAACACCATATATTTT
TRBJ1-1 | . | TRBV11-2 | CASSSIMGTIEAFF | TGTGCCAGCAGCTCTATTATGGGCACAATCGAAGCTTTCTTT
TRBJ1-5 | . | TRBV15 | CATSSNRQSLNQPQHF | TGTGCCACCAGCAGTAACAGACAGAGTCTTAATCAGCCCCAGCATTTT
TRBJ2-7 | TRBD2 | TRBV6-5 | CASTNPMGGTYEQYF | TGTGCCAGCACGAACCCTATGGGGGGGACCTACGAGCAGTACTTC
TRBJ1-1 | TRBD1 | TRBV9 | CASSAPTGGTEAFF | TGTGCCAGCAGCGCCCCCACAGGGGGCACTGAAGCTTTCTTT
TRBJ2-1 | TRBD1 | TRBV29-1 | CSVGSATGEANEQFF | TGCAGCGTTGGGTCCGCGACAGGGGAAGCCAATGAGCAGTTCTTC
TRBJ2-2 | . | TRBV6-1 | CASSVFGGTTGELFF | TGTGCCAGCAGTGTGTTCGGCGGGACCACCGGGGAGCTGTTTTTT
TRBJ2-5 | TRBD1 | TRBV4-1 | CASSPPGQGKETQYF | TGCGCCAGCAGCCCCCCGGGACAGGGGAAAGAGACCCAGTACTTC
TRBJ1-1 | TRBD1 | TRBV2 | CASTKQGMNTEAFF | TGTGCCAGTACCAAACAGGGGATGAACACTGAAGCTTTCTTT
TRBJ2-1 | TRBD2 | TRBV27 | CASSFGREFGNEQFF | TGTGCCAGCAGTTTTGGGCGGGAGTTCGGGAATGAGCAGTTCTTC
TRBJ2-1 | TRBD1 | TRBV6-5 | CASKPDRGKYNEQFF | TGTGCCAGCAAACCTGACAGGGGAAAGTACAATGAGCAGTTCTTC
TRBJ1-1 | . | TRBV19 | CASSTSYNTEAFF | TGTGCCAGTAGTACTTCCTACAACACTGAAGCTTTCTTT
TRBJ1-1 | TRBD1 | TRBV18 | CASSPPGQIMNTEAFF | TGTGCCAGCTCACCACCGGGACAGATCATGAACACTGAAGCTTTCTTT
TRBJ2-2 | TRBD2 | TRBV9 | CASSVTVPLAGVGTGELFF | TGTGCCAGCAGCGTTACGGTCCCCCTAGCGGGAGTCGGAACCGGGGAGCTGTTTTTT
TRBJ2-5 | . | TRBV9 | CASGQGGRETQYF | TGTGCCAGCGGCCAGGGAGGTAGGGAGACCCAGTACTTC
TRBJ1-2 | . | TRBV4-1 | CASSQEQPSYGYTF | TGCGCCAGCAGCCAAGAACAGCCCTCCTATGGCTACACCTTC
TRBJ1-1 | TRBD1 | TRBV5-5 | CASSITGGPNTEAFF | TGTGCCAGCAGCATAACAGGGGGCCCTAACACTGAAGCTTTCTTT
TRBJ2-1 | TRBD2 | TRBV30 | CAWRGRADEQFF | TGTGCCTGGAGGGGGAGGGCTGATGAGCAGTTCTTC
TRBJ2-7 | . | TRBV7-2 | CASSLAWTGEQYF | TGTGCCAGCAGCTTGGCGTGGACGGGGGAGCAGTACTTC
TRBJ1-1 | . | TRBV27 | CASSLTALNTEAFF | TGTGCCAGCAGTTTGACAGCTCTGAACACTGAAGCTTTCTTT
TRBJ1-2 | . | TRBV28 | CASSHYRLGYGYTF | TGTGCCAGCAGTCATTATCGCCTCGGCTATGGCTACACCTTC
TRBJ1-5 | . | TRBV28 | CATRLLSNQPQHF | TGTGCCACGCGACTTTTAAGCAATCAGCCCCAGCATTTT
TRBJ1-2 | TRBD1 | TRBV28 | CATLRQGTLGYTF | TGTGCCACGCTCCGACAGGGAACCTTGGGCTACACCTTC
TRBJ1-1 | . | TRBV6-1 | CASSVPGTTEAFF | TGTGCCAGCAGTGTGCCAGGAACCACTGAAGCTTTCTTT
TRBJ2-3 | TRBD1 | TRBV4-3 | CASSQDGDRSTDTQYF | TGCGCCAGCAGCCAAGACGGGGACAGGAGCACAGATACGCAGTATTTT
TRBJ2-7 | . | TRBV6-1 | CASSEQQDVVYEQYF | TGTGCCAGCAGTGAACAACAGGACGTCGTCTACGAGCAGTACTTC
TRBJ1-1 | . | TRBV5-4 | CASSPAGVMNTEAFF | TGTGCCAGCAGCCCGGCAGGGGTTATGAACACTGAAGCTTTCTTT
TRBJ2-7 | . | TRBV25-1 | CASSERTVTSYEQYF | TGTGCCAGCAGTGAACGGACAGTTACTTCCTACGAGCAGTACTTC
TRBJ2-1 | TRBD2 | TRBV29-1 | CSVDLLAGGGNEQFF | TGCAGCGTTGACCTACTAGCGGGAGGTGGGAATGAGCAGTTCTTC
TRBJ2-5 | . | TRBV5-1 | CASSLNTASAATQYF | TGCGCCAGCAGCTTGAATACGGCTAGCGCAGCGACCCAGTACTTC
TRBJ2-1 | . | TRBV29-1 | CSVIPGLNYNEQFF | TGCAGCGTTATACCGGGACTCAACTACAATGAGCAGTTCTTC
TRBJ2-7 | TRBD2 | TRBV5-1 | CASSLTGGSSYEQYF | TGCGCCAGCAGCTTGACGGGAGGTTCCTCCTACGAGCAGTACTTC
TRBJ1-1 | . | TRBV18 | CASSQAGDTEAFF | TGTGCCAGCTCGCAGGCCGGGGACACTGAAGCTTTCTTT
TRBJ2-1 | . | TRBV5-6 | CASSLVEGKGFF | TGTGCCAGCAGCTTGGTGGAGGGGAAGGGGTTCTTC
TRBJ2-7 | . | TRBV28 | CASSETGEVREQYF | TGTGCCAGCAGCGAAACAGGGGAGGTGCGGGAGCAGTACTTC
TRBJ1-6 | . | TRBV19 | CASSFQATDSPLHF | TGTGCCAGTAGTTTCCAGGCGACGGATTCACCCCTCCACTTT
TRBJ2-7 | . | TRBV7-2 | CASTREPAYEQYF | TGTGCCAGCACCCGGGAACCCGCCTACGAGCAGTACTTC
TRBJ2-7 | TRBD1 | TRBV4-1 | CASSRRDRDYEQYF | TGCGCCAGCAGCCGCCGGGACAGAGACTACGAGCAGTACTTC
TRBJ1-4 | . | TRBV19 | CASHRDIFGKLFF | TGTGCCAGCCACCGGGACATTTTTGGAAAACTGTTTTTT
TRBJ1-5 | . | TRBV27 | CASSLSIPTVHQPQHF | TGTGCCAGCAGTTTATCGATCCCGACAGTCCATCAGCCCCAGCATTTT
TRBJ2-7 | TRBD1 | TRBV18 | CASSPGTGRSDEQYF | TGTGCCAGCTCACCGGGGACAGGGAGAAGTGACGAGCAGTACTTC
TRBJ2-1 | TRBD2 | TRBV4-3 | CASSQGYSGRLNEQFF | TGCGCCAGCAGCCAAGGTTACAGCGGGAGGCTGAATGAGCAGTTCTTC
TRBJ1-1 | . | TRBV7-2 | CASRLTGSPEAFF | TGTGCCAGCAGACTTACAGGGTCCCCTGAAGCTTTCTTT
TRBJ2-1 | TRBD2 | TRBV30 | CAIRSGTHNEQFF | TGTGCCATCCGGAGCGGGACTCACAATGAGCAGTTCTTC